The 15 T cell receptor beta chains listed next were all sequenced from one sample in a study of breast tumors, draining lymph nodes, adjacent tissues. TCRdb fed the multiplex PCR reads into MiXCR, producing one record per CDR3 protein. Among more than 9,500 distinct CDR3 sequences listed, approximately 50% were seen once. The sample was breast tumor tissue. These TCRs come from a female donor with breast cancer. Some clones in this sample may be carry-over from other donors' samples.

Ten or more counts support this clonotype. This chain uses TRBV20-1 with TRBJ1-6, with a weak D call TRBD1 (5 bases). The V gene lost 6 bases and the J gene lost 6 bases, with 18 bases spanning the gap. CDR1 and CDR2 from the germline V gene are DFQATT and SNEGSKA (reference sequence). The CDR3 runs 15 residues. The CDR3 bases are TGCAGTGCCCCGAGTAAGGGGACCGGTAATTCACCCCTCCACTTT. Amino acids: CSAPSKGTGNSPLHF.

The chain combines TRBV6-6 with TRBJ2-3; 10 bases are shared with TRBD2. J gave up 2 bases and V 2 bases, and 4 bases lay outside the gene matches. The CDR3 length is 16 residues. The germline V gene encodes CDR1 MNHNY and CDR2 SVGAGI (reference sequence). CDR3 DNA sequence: TGTGCCAGCAGTTACGCCACTAGCGGGATCACAGATACGCAGTATTTT. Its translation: CASSYATSGITDTQYF.

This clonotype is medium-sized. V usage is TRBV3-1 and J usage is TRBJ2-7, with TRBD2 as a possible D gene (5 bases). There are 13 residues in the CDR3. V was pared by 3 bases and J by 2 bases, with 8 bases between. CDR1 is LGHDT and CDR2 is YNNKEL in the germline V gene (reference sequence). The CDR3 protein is CASSQLGAYEQYF. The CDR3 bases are TGTGCCAGCAGCCAGCTCGGGGCCTACGAGCAGTACTTC.

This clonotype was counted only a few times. The CDR3 loop is CSASTGRKYNEQFF. Written as DNA, the CDR3 is TGCAGTGCTAGTACCGGGCGTAAATACAATGAGCAGTTCTTC. The chain links TRBV20-1 to TRBJ2-1; D call uncertain. The germline CDR1 and CDR2 sequences are DFQATT and SNEGSKA (reference sequence). CDR3 size: 14 residues. V was shortened by 3 bases and J by 4 bases, with 13 bases between the two germline ends.

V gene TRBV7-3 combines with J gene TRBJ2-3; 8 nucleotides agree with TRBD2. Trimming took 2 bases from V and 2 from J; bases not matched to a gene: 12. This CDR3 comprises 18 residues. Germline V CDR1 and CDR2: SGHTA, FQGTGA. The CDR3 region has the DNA TGTGCCAGCAGCTTAGCGGGGGGCGAGACCCAGTCCACAGATACGCAGTATTTT. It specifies CASSLAGGETQSTDTQYF.

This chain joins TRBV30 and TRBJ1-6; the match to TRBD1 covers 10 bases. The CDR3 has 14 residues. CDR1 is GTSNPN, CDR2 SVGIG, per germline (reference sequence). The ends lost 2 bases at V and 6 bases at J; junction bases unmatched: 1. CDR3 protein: CAWSRDRGNSPLHF. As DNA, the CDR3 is TGTGCCTGGAGTCGGGACAGGGGTAATTCACCCCTCCACTTT.

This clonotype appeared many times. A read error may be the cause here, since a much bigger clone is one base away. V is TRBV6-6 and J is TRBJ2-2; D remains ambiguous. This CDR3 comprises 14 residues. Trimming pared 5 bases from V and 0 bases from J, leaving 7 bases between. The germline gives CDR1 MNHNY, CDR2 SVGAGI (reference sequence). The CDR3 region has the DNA TGTGCCAGCAGTCGGACCTCGAACACCGGGGAGCTGTTTTTT. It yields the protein CASSRTSNTGELFF.

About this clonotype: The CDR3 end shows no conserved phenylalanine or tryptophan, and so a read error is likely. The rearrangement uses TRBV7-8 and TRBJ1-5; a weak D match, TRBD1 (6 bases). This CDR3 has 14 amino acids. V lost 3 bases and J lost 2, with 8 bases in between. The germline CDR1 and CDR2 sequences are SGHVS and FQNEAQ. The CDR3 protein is CASSLGAGNQPQHL. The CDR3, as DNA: TGTGCCAGCAGCTTGGGGGCGGGCAATCAGCCCCAGCATCTT.

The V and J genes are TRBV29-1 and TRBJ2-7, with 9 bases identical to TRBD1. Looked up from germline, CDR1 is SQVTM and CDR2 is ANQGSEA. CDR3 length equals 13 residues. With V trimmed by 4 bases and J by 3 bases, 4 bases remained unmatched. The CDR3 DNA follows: TGCAGCGTTGTGGGGACAGGGATCTACGAGCAGTACTTC. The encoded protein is CSVVGTGIYEQYF.

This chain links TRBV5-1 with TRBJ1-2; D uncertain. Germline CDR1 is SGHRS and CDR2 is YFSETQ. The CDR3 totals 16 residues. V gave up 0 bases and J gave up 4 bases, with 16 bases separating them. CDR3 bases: TGCGCCAGCAGCTTGGACTCCTGGGTAGGGAGCTATGGCTACACCTTC. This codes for CASSLDSWVGSYGYTF.

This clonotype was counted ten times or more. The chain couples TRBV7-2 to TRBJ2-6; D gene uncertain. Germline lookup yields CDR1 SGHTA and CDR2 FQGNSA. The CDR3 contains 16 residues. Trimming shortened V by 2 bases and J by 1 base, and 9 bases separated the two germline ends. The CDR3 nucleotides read TGTGCCAGCAGCTTATATGCAGCTTCTGGGGCCAACGTCCTGACTTTC. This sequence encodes CASSLYAASGANVLTF.

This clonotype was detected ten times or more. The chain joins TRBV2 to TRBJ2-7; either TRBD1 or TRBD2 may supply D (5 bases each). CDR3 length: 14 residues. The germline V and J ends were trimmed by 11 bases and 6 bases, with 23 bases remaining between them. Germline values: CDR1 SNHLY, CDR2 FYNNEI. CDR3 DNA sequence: TGTGCCGTCGAGGGGTTGCAGGCAGGAGGCGAGCAGTACTTC. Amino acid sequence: CAVEGLQAGGEQYF.

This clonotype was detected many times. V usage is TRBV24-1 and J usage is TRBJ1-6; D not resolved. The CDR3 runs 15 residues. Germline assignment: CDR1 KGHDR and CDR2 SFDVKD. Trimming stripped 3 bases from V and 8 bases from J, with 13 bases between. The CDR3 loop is CATSDGRRGDSPLHF. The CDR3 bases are TGTGCCACCAGTGATGGTCGCCGGGGAGATTCACCCCTCCACTTT.

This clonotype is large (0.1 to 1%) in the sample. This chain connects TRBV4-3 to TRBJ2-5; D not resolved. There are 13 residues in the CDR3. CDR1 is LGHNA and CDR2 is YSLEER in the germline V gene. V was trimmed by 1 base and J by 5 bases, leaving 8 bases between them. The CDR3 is CASSQVVRETQYF. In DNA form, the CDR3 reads TGCGCCAGCAGCCAAGTTGTCCGGGAGACCCAGTACTTC.

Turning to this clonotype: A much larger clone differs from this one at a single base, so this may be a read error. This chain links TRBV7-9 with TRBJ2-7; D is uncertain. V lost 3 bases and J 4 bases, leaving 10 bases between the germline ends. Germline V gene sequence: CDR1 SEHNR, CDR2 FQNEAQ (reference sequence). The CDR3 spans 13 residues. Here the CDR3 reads CASSLGESYEQYF. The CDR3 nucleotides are TGTGCCAGCAGCTTGGGCGAGTCTTACGAGCAGTACTTC.